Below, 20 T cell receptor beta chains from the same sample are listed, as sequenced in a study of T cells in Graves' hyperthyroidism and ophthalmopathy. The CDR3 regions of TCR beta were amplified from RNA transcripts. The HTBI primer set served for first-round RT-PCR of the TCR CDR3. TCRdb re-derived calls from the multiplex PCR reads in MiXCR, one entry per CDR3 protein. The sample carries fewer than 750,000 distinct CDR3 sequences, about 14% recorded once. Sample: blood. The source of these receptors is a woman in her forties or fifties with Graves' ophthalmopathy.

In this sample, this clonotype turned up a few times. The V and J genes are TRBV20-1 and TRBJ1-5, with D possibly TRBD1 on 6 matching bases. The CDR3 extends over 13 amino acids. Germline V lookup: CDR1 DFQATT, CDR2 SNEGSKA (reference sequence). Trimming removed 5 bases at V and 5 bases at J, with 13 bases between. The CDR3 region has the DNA TGCAGTGCTTCCCAGGGGAGAGATCAGCCCCAGCATTTT. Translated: CSASQGRDQPQHF.

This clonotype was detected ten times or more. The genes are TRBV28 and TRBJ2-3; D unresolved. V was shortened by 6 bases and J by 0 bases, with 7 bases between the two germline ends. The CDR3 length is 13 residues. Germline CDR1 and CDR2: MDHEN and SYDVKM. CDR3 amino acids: CASRAYSTDTQYF. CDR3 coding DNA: TGTGCCAGCAGAGCGTACAGCACAGATACGCAGTATTTT. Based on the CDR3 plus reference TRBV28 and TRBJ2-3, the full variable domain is DVKVTQSSRYLVKRTGEKVFLECVQDMDHENMFWYRQDPGLGLRLIYFSYDVKMKEKGDIPEGYSVSREKKERFSLILESASTNQTSMYLCASRAYSTDTQYFGPGTRLTVL.

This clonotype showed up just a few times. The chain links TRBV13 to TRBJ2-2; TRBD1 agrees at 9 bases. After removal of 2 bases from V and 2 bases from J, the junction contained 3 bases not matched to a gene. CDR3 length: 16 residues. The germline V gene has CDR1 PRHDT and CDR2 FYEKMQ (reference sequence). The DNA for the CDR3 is TGTGCCAGCAGCTTAAGGGACAGGGAAAACACCGGGGAGCTGTTTTTT. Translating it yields CASSLRDRENTGELFF.

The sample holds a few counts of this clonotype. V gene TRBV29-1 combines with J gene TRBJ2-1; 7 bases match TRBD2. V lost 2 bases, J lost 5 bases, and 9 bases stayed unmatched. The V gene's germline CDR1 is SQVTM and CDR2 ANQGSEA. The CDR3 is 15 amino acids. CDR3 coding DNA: TGCAGCGTTGAAATCAGAGCGGGAAAGGACAATGAGCAGTTCTTC. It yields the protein CSVEIRAGKDNEQFF.

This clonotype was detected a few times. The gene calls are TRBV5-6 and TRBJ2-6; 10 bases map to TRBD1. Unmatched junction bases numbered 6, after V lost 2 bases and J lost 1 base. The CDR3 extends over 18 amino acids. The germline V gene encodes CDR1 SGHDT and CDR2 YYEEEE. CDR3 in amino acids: CASSFPRTGGSGANVLTF. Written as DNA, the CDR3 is TGTGCCAGCAGCTTCCCCAGGACAGGGGGATCTGGGGCCAACGTCCTGACTTTC.

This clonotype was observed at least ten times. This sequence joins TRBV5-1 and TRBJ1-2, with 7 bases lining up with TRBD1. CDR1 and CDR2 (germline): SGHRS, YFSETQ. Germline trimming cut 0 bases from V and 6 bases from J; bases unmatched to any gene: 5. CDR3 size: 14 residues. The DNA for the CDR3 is TGCGCCAGCAGCTTGGATACAGGGGTGAATGGCTACACCTTC. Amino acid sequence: CASSLDTGVNGYTF. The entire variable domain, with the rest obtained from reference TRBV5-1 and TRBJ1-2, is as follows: KAGVTQTPRYLIKTRGQQVTLSCSPISGHRSVSWYQQTPGQGLQFLFEYFSETQRNKGNFPGRFSGRQFSNSRSEMNVSTLELGDSALYLCASSLDTGVNGYTFGSGTRLTVV.

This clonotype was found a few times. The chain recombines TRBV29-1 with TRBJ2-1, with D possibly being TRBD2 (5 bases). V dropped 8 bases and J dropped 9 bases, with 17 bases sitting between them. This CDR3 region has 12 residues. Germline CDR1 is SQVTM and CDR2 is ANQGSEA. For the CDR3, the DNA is TGCAGCTCCCGGGGTCCGCCCAGTGAGCAGTTCTTC. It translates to CSSRGPPSEQFF.

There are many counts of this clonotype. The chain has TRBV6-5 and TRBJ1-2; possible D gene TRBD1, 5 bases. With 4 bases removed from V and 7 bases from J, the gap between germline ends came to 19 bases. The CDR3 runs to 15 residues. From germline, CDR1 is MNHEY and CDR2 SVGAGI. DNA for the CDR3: TGTGCCAGCAGTTCGCCAGGGAGGGGAGGTTCTGGCTACACCTTC. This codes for CASSSPGRGGSGYTF.

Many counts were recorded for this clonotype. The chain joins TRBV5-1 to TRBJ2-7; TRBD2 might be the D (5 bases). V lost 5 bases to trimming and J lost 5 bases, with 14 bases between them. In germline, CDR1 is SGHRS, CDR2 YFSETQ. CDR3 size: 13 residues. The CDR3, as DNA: TGCGCCAGCAGTCCCGCTGGGCGGGACGAGCAGTACTTC. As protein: CASSPAGRDEQYF.

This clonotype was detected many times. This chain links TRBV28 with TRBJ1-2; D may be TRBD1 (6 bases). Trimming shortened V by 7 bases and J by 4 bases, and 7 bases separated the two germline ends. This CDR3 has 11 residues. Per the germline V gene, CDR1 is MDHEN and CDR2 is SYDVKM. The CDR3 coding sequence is TGTGCCAGCAACAGGGCCTATGGCTACACCTTC. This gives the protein CASNRAYGYTF.

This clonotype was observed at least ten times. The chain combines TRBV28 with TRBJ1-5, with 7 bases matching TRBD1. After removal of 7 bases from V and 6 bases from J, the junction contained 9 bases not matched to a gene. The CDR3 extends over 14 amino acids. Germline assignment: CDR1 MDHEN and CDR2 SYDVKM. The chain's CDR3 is CASTPQGRVQPQHF. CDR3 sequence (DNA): TGTGCCAGCACTCCACAGGGGAGGGTTCAGCCCCAGCATTTT.

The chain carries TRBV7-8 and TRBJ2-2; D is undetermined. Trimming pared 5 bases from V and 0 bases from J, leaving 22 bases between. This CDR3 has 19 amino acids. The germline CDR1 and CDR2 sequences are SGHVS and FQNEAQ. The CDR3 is CASSPRSALGKPNTGELFF. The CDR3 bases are TGTGCCAGCAGCCCTAGGTCGGCCCTAGGGAAACCGAACACCGGGGAGCTGTTTTTT.

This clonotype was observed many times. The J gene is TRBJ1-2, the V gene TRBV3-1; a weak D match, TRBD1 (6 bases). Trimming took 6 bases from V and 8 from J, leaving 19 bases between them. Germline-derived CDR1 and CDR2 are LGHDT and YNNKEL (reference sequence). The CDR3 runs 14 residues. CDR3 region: CASSRDTGRGGYTF. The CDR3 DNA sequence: TGTGCCAGCAGTCGCGATACAGGGAGAGGCGGCTACACCTTC.

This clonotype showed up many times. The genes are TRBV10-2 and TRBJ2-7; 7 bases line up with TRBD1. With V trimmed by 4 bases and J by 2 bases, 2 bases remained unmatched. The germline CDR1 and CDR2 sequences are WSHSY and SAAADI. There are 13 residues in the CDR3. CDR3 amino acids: CASSGDSTYEQYF. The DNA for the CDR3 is TGCGCCAGCAGTGGGGACAGCACCTACGAGCAGTACTTC.

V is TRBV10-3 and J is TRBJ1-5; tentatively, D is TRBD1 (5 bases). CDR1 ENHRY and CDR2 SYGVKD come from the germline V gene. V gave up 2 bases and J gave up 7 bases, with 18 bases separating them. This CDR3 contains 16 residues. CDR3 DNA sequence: TGTGCCATCAGTGAGACCAAAGGCCAAGGGACGCAGCCCCAGCATTTT. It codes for CAISETKGQGTQPQHF.

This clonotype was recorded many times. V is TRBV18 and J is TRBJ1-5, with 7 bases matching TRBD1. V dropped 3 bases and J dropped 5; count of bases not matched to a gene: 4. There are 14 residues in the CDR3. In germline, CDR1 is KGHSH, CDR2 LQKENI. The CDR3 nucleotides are TGTGCCAGCTCACCCGACAGGGTGGATCAGCCCCAGCATTTT. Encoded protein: CASSPDRVDQPQHF.

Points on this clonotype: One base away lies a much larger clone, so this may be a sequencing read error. The CDR3 DNA follows: TGTGCCAGCGGGGGTGAGAGACCTTACGAGCGGTACTTC. Translated, it gives CASGGERPYERYF. V usage is TRBV28 and J usage is TRBJ2-7; D possibly uses TRBD1 or TRBD2 (5 bases each). The CDR3 is 13 residues long. Germline V gene lookup returns CDR1 MDHEN and CDR2 SYDVKM. The variable domain in full, with the rest retrieved from reference TRBV28 and TRBJ2-7, is DVKVTQSSRYLVKRTGEKVFLECVQDMDHENMFWYRQDPGLGLRLIYFSYDVKMKEKGDIPEGYSVSREKKERFSLILESASTNQTSMYLCASGGERPYERYFGPGTRLTVT.

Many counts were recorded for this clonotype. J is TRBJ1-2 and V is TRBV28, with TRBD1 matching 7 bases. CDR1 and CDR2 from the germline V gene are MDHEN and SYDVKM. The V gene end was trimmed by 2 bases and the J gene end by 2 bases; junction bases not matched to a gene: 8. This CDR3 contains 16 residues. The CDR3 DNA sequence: TGTGCCAGCAGTTTAGGAACAGGGGCTACAAACTATGGCTACACCTTC. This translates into CASSLGTGATNYGYTF.

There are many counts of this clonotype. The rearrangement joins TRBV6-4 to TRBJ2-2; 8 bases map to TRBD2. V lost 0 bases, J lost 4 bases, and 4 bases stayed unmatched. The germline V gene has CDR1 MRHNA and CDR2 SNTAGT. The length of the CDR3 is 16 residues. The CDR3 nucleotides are TGTGCCAGCAGTGACTCAGGGACTAGTGCCACCGGGGAGCTGTTTTTT. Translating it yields CASSDSGTSATGELFF.

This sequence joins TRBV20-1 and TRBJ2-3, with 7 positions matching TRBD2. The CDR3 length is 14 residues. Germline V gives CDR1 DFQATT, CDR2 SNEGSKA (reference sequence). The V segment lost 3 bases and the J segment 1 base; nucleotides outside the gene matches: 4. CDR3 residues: CSASASGRTDTQYF. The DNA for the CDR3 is TGCAGTGCTAGTGCTAGCGGACGCACAGATACGCAGTATTTT.